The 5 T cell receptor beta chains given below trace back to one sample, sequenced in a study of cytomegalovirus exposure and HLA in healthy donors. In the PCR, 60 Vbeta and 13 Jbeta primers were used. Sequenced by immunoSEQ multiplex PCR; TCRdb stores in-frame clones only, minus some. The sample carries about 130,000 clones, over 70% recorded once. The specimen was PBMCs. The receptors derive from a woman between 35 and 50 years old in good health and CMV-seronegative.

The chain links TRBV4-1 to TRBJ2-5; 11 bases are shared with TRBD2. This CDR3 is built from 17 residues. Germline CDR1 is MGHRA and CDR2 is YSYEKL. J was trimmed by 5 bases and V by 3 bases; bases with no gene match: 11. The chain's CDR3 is CASSQGILAGVSETQYF. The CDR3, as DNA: TGCGCCAGCAGCCAGGGAATACTAGCGGGGGTTTCGGAGACCCAGTACTTC.

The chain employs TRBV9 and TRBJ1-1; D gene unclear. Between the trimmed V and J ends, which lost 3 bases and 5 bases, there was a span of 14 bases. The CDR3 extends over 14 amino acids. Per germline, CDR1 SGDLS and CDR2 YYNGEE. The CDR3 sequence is CASSATGERTEAFF. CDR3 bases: TGTGCCAGCAGCGCCACCGGGGAACGGACTGAAGCTTTCTTT.

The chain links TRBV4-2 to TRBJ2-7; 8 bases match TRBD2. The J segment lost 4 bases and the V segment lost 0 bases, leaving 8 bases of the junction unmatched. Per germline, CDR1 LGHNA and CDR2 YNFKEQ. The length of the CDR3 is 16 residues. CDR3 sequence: CASSQEVAGSSYEQYF. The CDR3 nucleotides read TGTGCCAGCAGCCAAGAAGTAGCGGGATCTTCGTACGAGCAGTACTTC.

The CDR3 is CASSRDGSGGYTF. DNA of the CDR3: TGTGCCAGCAGTCGTGACGGGAGTGGTGGCTACACCTTC. The rearrangement joins TRBV28 to TRBJ1-2; D is unresolved. Germline CDR1 reads MDHEN; CDR2 reads SYDVKM. This CDR3 is built from 13 residues. Trimming took 5 bases from V and 7 from J, leaving 14 bases between them.

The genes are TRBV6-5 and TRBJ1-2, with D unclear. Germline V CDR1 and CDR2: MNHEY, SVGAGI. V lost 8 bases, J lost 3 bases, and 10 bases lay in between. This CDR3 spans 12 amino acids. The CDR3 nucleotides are TGTGCCAGCTCCCAAACAGACTATGGCTACACCTTC. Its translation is CASSQTDYGYTF.